This section outlines one T cell receptor (beta chain) sequence together with its context. Its antigen is still unknown. No much larger clonotype is one base removed from it; base qualities were not supplied. Trimming leaves V shorter by 1 base and J shorter by 4 bases, with the junction holding 12 bases beyond the gene matches. The germline V gene sets CDR1 to KGHSH and CDR2 to LQKENI. From cysteine to phenylalanine, the CDR3 is 17 amino acids long. The only DNA kept is the CDR3, 51 bases in frame from the first base. Each donor gave one peripheral blood draw, roughly 110 mL on average, collected into heparinised tubes. A BD FACSAria II and a panel including CD45RO, CCR7, CD25, CD127, CD95 and CD27 were used to sort naive, central memory, regulatory and stem cell-like memory CD4+ T cells. A purity above 95% was achieved for all sorted populations. Right away, PBMCs were isolated by Lymphoprep density gradient centrifugation and were stained directly, with no culture step. So that batch effects would be minimized, each experiment stained and sorted samples in pairs, pairing one healthy donor with one patient.

This entry belongs to a study of beta chain features in type 1 diabetes (dated by TCRdb to 2017 to 2018). About the full investigation: No differences in mean age, gender distribution, total cell number or subset yield were found between patients and healthy donors. Regulatory and stem cell-like memory subsets were isolated from only 8 patients and roughly 8 healthy donors, whereas naive and central memory subsets came from all 28 donors. A total of about 110,000,000 sorted cells were examined across all samples, and a strong correlation was observed between cell number per subset and RNA yield. The study compared TCRB repertoires of sorted circulating CD4+ T cell subsets between recently diagnosed type 1 diabetes patients and matched healthy donors.

The entire isolated RNA was reverse transcribed using the High Capacity cDNA Reverse Transcription Kit, and thus expressed TCRB transcripts were sequenced. Deep immunoSEQ sequencing was applied to naive, central memory and regulatory T cell samples, giving an average of roughly 3.6 million total reads per sample. After sorted cells were lysed in RLT buffer, RNA was extracted with DNase-treated RNeasy Micro or Mini kits, with the choice depending on cell number. To prevent cross-contamination, every cell subset was processed on its own, while patient and healthy donor samples were processed together. TCRB sequences were amplified from cDNA with the immunoSEQ multiplex PCR, producing 87-bp fragments spanning the CDR3 region. The amplicons were sequenced using the Illumina HiSeq platform. Regarding the original processing steps: Synthetic template baselines were used to correct PCR bias computationally, reads within Hamming distance 2 were collapsed, and singletons that could not be merged were discarded. By aligning reads against IMGT, V, D and J genes, CDR3 length, and insertions or deletions at six rearrangement sites were assigned. Within each subset, clonotype counts were normalized to sorted cell number, and only after that were true diversity and Gini coefficients computed with the tcR R package. The overlap coefficient, calculated on TCRB nucleotide sequences, was used to measure repertoire sharing. As a proxy for the pre-selection repertoire, out-of-frame TCRB sequences from naive cells were analyzed. TCRdb mirrors the immuneACCESS table, restricted to in-frame sequences. Some clones are absent from its copies; in checked studies, under half trace to an unresolved V gene, and the reason for the others is unknown. V and J calls plus clone size are reproduced from that table; the DNA served to infer D and trimming. The sample table records about 360,000 clones; roughly 12% of these occur just once. About 0.018% of the sample is taken by the ten largest.

General conclusions and limits of the study: HLA sub-analyses involved small numbers of individuals, so any influence of HLA type on TCRB rearrangement remained unresolved. PCR might favor shorter templates, but patient and control samples were amplified and corrected together, so any skew would affect both groups equally. Type 1 diabetes patients showed a moderate but significant shortening of TCRB CDR3 length in all four CD4+ subsets. Fewer insertions and more nucleotide deletions at VDJ recombination sites were observed in patients with type 1 diabetes, implying thymic rearrangement abnormalities. Naive, central memory and regulatory TCRB repertoires appeared to be more alike among patients than among healthy donors. Because cDNA was sequenced instead of genomic DNA, activated cells with high expression could be over-represented, although the groups did not differ in activation or CD3 levels.

The source of this sequence is a young man in good health. The chain was built from TRBV18 and TRBJ2-7, with 8 middle bases fitting TRBD1. The sample comprised naive CD4+ T cells from blood. The cell subset or site label on this specimen signifies: true naive CD4+ T cells. The DNA sequence is TGTGCCAGCTCACCACTTCCTTCGGGACAGGCTTGGTACGAGCAGTACTTC. This codes for CASSPLPSGQAWYEQYF.